A selection of T cell receptor beta chains follows, all from one sample in a study of blood T cell repertoires in COVID-19. Data came from immunoSEQ multiplex PCR; TCRdb stores just in-frame clones and leaves some out. In the table there are 200,000 to 250,000 clones, more than 65% of which are singletons. The specimen sequenced was peripheral blood. These receptors originate from a woman under 40 who had recovered from COVID-19. The CDR3 runs from the conserved cysteine through the conserved F or W. D genes are given only for firm matches. Clone size, where shown, is once, few, many, or a class for clones that have expanded.

clone_size d_call j_call cdr3_length v_call cdr3_aa cdr3_nt
. . TRBJ1-2 15 TRBV4-1 CASSQGRGGPVGYTF TGCGCCAGCAGCCAAGGGAGGGGGGGGCCTGTGGGCTACACCTTC
. TRBD1 TRBJ1-2 16 TRBV27 CASSPLGTGANYGYTF TGTGCCAGCAGCCCCCTAGGGACAGGGGCTAACTATGGCTACACCTTC
. TRBD1 TRBJ1-2 15 TRBV28 CASSPLGTANYGYTF TGTGCCAGCAGCCCCCTGGGGACAGCTAACTATGGCTACACCTTC
. . TRBJ1-4 14 TRBV19 CASRAGANNEKLFF TGTGCCAGTAGGGCAGGGGCGAATAATGAAAAACTGTTTTTT
. . TRBJ1-1 16 TRBV28 CASSSPSSQASTEAFF TGTGCCAGCAGTTCACCGTCGAGCCAAGCGAGCACTGAAGCTTTCTTT
once TRBD2 TRBJ2-1 14 TRBV14 CASSQAGGINEQFF TGTGCCAGCAGCCAAGCGGGAGGGATCAATGAGCAGTTCTTC
. . TRBJ2-7 13 TRBV7-2 CASSPDRSYEQYF TGTGCCAGCAGCCCAGACAGGAGTTACGAGCAGTACTTC
. TRBD2 TRBJ2-6 18 TRBV9 CASSVSTSGRTGANVLTF TGTGCCAGCAGCGTATCTACTAGCGGGAGGACTGGGGCCAACGTCCTGACTTTC
. . TRBJ2-1 20 TRBV6-6 CASSRGGTGFRNSGSNEQFF TGTGCCAGCAGCCGAGGCGGGACAGGATTCCGGAATAGCGGGAGTAATGAGCAGTTCTTC
few . TRBJ2-7 12 TRBV27 CASSPSPHEQYF TGTGCCAGCAGTCCCTCCCCCCACGAGCAGTACTTC
. . TRBJ2-1 15 TRBV7-3 CASSSGHGSYNEQFF TGTGCCAGCAGCTCTGGACACGGCTCCTACAATGAGCAGTTCTTC
. . TRBJ1-3 14 TRBV7-9 CASSLATVENTIYF TGTGCCAGCAGCTTAGCGACAGTCGAAAACACCATATATTTT
. . TRBJ2-7 15 TRBV11-3 CASSLHSGYLYEQYF TGTGCCAGCAGCTTACATTCGGGTTACCTTTACGAGCAGTACTTC
. . TRBJ2-7 15 TRBV5-1 CASSFSATETREQYF TGCGCCAGCAGCTTCTCCGCGACCGAAACGAGGGAGCAGTACTTC
. TRBD2 TRBJ2-1 15 TRBV19 CASSVLAGGPNEQFF TGTGCCAGTAGTGTTCTAGCGGGAGGGCCTAATGAGCAGTTCTTC
few . TRBJ2-3 14 TRBV5-1 CASSLADSTDTQYF TGCGCCAGCAGCTTAGCGGACTCTACAGATACGCAGTATTTT
. TRBD2 TRBJ2-7 15 TRBV27 CASSLNSGRDYEQYF TGTGCCAGCAGTTTGAATAGCGGGAGGGATTACGAGCAGTACTTC
. TRBD2 TRBJ2-2 16 TRBV5-4 CASSILAGSNTGELFF TGTGCCAGCAGTATCCTAGCGGGCTCGAACACCGGGGAGCTGTTTTTT
few TRBD2 TRBJ2-5 15 TRBV3-1/TRBV3-2 CASSLPSGPQETQYF TGTGCCAGCAGCCTACCTAGCGGACCCCAAGAGACCCAGTACTTC
. . TRBJ1-5 14 TRBV29-1 CSVSEGDSNQPQHF TGCAGCGTCTCCGAGGGCGACAGCAATCAGCCCCAGCATTTT
. TRBD2 TRBJ2-1 14 TRBV3-1/TRBV3-2 CASELAGARREQFF TGTGCCAGTGAACTAGCGGGAGCGAGACGGGAGCAGTTCTTC
once . TRBJ1-1 14 TRBV6-5 CASSNTGRGTEAFF TGTGCCAGCAGTAACACAGGGAGGGGCACTGAAGCTTTCTTT
. TRBD1 TRBJ2-1 14 TRBV19 CASSAGQGVNEQFF TGTGCCAGTAGTGCGGGACAGGGGGTGAATGAGCAGTTCTTC
. . TRBJ1-5 14 TRBV3-1/TRBV3-2 CASSQVAGYQPQHF TGTGCCAGCAGCCAAGTGGCAGGATATCAGCCCCAGCATTTT
once . TRBJ1-3 15 TRBV9 CASSVGQDSGNTIYF TGTGCCAGCAGCGTAGGCCAGGACTCTGGAAACACCATATATTTT
. . TRBJ2-4 14 TRBV28 CASSLLTPKNIQYF TGTGCCAGCAGCCTACTTACGCCCAAAAACATTCAGTACTTC
. . TRBJ2-7 15 TRBV19 CASSPPQGKIDEQYF TGTGCCAGTAGTCCCCCGCAGGGTAAGATAGACGAGCAGTACTTC
. TRBD1 TRBJ2-6 15 TRBV14 CASSQVGGGPNVLTF TGTGCCAGCAGCCAAGTAGGGGGCGGGCCAAACGTCCTGACTTTC
. TRBD2 TRBJ2-3 13 TRBV7-2 CASSLLTSPTQYF TGTGCCAGCAGCTTGCTGACTAGCCCTACGCAGTATTTT
. . TRBJ2-2 14 TRBV18 CASSTGQITGELFF TGTGCCAGCTCGACTGGCCAGATCACCGGGGAGCTGTTTTTT
. . TRBJ2-7 13 TRBV19 CASKGTGSYEQYF TGTGCCAGTAAGGGTACAGGGAGCTACGAGCAGTACTTC
. . TRBJ2-5 14 TRBV28 CASSLRRVGETQYF TGTGCCAGCAGTTTGCGCAGGGTCGGAGAGACCCAGTACTTC
few . TRBJ1-1 16 TRBV5-1 CASSFSAGGGNTEAFF TGCGCCAGCAGCTTTTCCGCGGGAGGCGGGAACACTGAAGCTTTCTTT
. TRBD2 TRBJ2-2 16 TRBV9 CASSVDPAGDTGELFF TGTGCCAGCAGCGTAGATCCAGCGGGAGACACCGGGGAGCTGTTTTTT
. . TRBJ2-1 16 TRBV9 CASSVVRLSSYNEQFF TGTGCCAGCAGCGTAGTTAGACTGAGCTCCTACAATGAGCAGTTCTTC
. . TRBJ1-2 14 TRBV30 CAWSVLAYPGGYTF TGTGCCTGGAGTGTATTAGCTTACCCGGGTGGCTACACCTTC
once TRBD1 TRBJ2-3 15 TRBV7-9 CASSLVGGSTDTQYF TGTGCCAGCAGCTTAGTAGGGGGCAGCACAGATACGCAGTATTTT
few TRBD1 TRBJ1-2 14 TRBV5-1 CASSLAWDSYGYTF TGCGCCAGCAGCTTGGCCTGGGACAGCTATGGCTACACCTTC
. . TRBJ2-3 16 TRBV18 CASSPGPGASTDTQYF TGTGCCAGCTCACCAGGTCCAGGGGCTAGCACAGATACGCAGTATTTT
. TRBD1 TRBJ1-4 15 TRBV28 CASTRLGQGEEKLFF TGTGCCAGCACCCGTCTGGGACAGGGAGAGGAAAAACTGTTTTTT
. . TRBJ2-4 15 TRBV6-1 CASSETDGIRNIQYF TGTGCCAGCAGTGAAACGGACGGGATAAGAAACATTCAGTACTTC
. TRBD1 TRBJ1-3 13 TRBV24-1 CATSDYRGDTIYF TGTGCCACCAGTGATTACAGGGGGGACACCATATATTTT
. TRBD2 TRBJ2-2 16 TRBV7-2 CASSFGLAGNTGELFF TGTGCCAGCAGCTTCGGACTAGCGGGGAACACCGGGGAGCTGTTTTTT
. TRBD1 TRBJ1-4 17 TRBV28 CASSGTGGRWTNEKLFF TGTGCCAGCAGTGGGACAGGGGGTCGATGGACTAATGAAAAACTGTTTTTT
. TRBD1 TRBJ1-2 14 TRBV5-5 CASRPGTGSYGYTF TGTGCCAGCAGACCCGGGACAGGAAGCTATGGCTACACCTTC
. TRBD2 TRBJ2-7 18 TRBV4-2 CASSQLAGGPGAQDEQYF TGTGCCAGCAGCCAACTAGCGGGAGGGCCCGGGGCGCAGGACGAGCAGTACTTC
once . TRBJ2-1 13 TRBV10-3 CAMAEGHGNEQFF TGTGCCATGGCCGAGGGACATGGCAATGAGCAGTTCTTC
. . TRBJ1-2 14 TRBV19 CASSIGQRAYGYTF TGTGCCAGTAGTATAGGACAGCGGGCCTATGGCTACACCTTC
. TRBD1 TRBJ1-1 14 TRBV18 CASSLDRENTEAFF TGTGCCAGCTCATTGGACAGGGAGAACACTGAAGCTTTCTTT